This TCR beta chain was identified in a study of response to subunit inactivated influenza vaccine (dated by TCRdb to the late 2010s). For the study in its entirety: Deep quantitative T cell receptor repertoire profiling was used in the study to track responses to a trivalent subunit inactivated influenza vaccine.

Trimming accounts for 7 bases at V and 7 bases at J, while the number of junction bases matched to no gene is 5. The CDR1 and CDR2 encoded by the germline V gene are SQVTM and ANQGSEA. Including the terminal cysteine and phenylalanine, the CDR3 comprises 12 residues. The read is trimmed to its CDR3 DNA, 36 bases read in frame from base 1. Libraries were made using RT-PCR. Sequenced using an Illumina HiSeq 2500. TCRdb passed the public sequencing reads through fastp at Q25 and MiXCR, retaining productive beta sequences. Every entry covers one CDR3 protein and lists the most common genes and DNA from its rows. Present in this sample are approximately 530,000 distinct CDR3 sequences, around 7.7% of which were seen just once. Around 13% of the sample is taken by the ten largest. Notes on this clonotype: Its antigen specificity is not known. The sample holds no much larger clone one base away, and base qualities are not on file.

The research as a whole found: It was suggested by the authors that each seasonal influenza vaccination may recruit only a limited number of new T cells.

The chain employs TRBV29-1 and TRBJ2-1, with TRBD1 identical over 9 junction bases. The TCR was taken from a man between 50 and 75 years old who received an inactivated influenza vaccine. Donor details come from another sample of the same person, matched by shared clones. Sequenced here: PBMCs from blood, sampled less than 30 months after vaccination. The CDR3 here reads CSGTGDGNEQFF. Here is the DNA: TGCAGCGGGACAGGGGATGGGAATGAGCAGTTCTTC.